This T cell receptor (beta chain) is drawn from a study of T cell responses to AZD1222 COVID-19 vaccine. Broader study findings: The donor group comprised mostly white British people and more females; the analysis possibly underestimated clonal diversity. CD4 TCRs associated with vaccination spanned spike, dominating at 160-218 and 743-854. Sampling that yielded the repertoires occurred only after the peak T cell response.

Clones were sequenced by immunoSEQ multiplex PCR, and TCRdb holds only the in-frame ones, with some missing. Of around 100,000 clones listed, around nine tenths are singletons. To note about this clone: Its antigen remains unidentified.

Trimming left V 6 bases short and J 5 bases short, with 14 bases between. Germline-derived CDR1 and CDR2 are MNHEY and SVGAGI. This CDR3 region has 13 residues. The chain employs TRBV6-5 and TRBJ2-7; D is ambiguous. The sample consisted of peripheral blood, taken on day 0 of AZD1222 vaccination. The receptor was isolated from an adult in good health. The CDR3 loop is CASRQVGSDEQYF. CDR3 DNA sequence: TGTGCCAGCAGACAAGTAGGAAGCGACGAGCAGTACTTC.